This entry lists 5 T cell receptor beta chains sequenced from one sample in a study of regulatory T cells in long-lasting Graves disease (dated by TCRdb to the early 2020s). According to the study, the label for this sample's time point signals: newly diagnosed GD, antithyroid drugs for less than 3 months. For both TCR sequencing and RNA sequencing, RNA was extracted from PBMCs using TRIzol. To prepare the library, multiplex PCR was applied. Instrument on record: Illumina HiSeq 4000. iRepertoire HTBI primers and Arm-PCR amplification of CDR3 regions were used to construct TCR beta libraries. The public reads were reprocessed in TCRdb via fastp at Q25 and MiXCR, keeping in-frame beta chains. Each entry is one CDR3 protein sequence, shown with its most common DNA and genes. This sample holds roughly 610,000 distinct CDR3 sequences; around 15% were observed only once. 18% of the sample rests with the top ten.

This sample was shared with a second study, whose subject was T cells in Graves' hyperthyroidism and ophthalmopathy.

The sample here was peripheral blood mononuclear cells (PBMCs), taken at new diagnosis, from a patient treated with antithyroid drugs. All receptors come from a woman in her 30s with Graves disease. Donor details come from another sample of the same person, matched by shared clones.

This clonotype appeared a few times. The chain uses TRBV6-4 and TRBJ1-5, with D perhaps TRBD1 (5 bases). CDR3 size: 15 residues. Germline CDR1 and CDR2: MRHNA and SNTAGT. V lost 8 bases and J lost 0, with 14 bases in between. The CDR3, as DNA: TGTGCCAGCGAGGGGTGTGTGGATAGCAATCAGCCCCAGCATTTT. It yields the protein CASEGCVDSNQPQHF.

CDR3 nucleotide sequence: TGTGCCAGCAGCTGGGGACTAGCGGGAGCACCCCGCAACAATGAGCAGTTCTTC. Its protein product is CASSWGLAGAPRNNEQFF. This rearrangement joins TRBV13 to TRBJ2-5; TRBD2 matches 14 bases. Near its end, the DNA agrees better with TRBJ2-1, so the J call may be wrong. The CDR3 runs to 18 residues. Germline-derived CDR1 and CDR2 are PRHDT and FYEKMQ (reference sequence).

This clonotype was seen only a few times. The chain combines TRBV18 with TRBJ2-7; 11 nucleotides line up with TRBD1. V was pared by 7 bases and J by 0 bases, with 2 bases of the junction left unmatched. The CDR3 is made up of 14 amino acids. Germline CDR1 KGHSH, CDR2 LQKENI. The DNA of the CDR3 is TGTGCCAGCTGCGGGACAGGGGGCTCCTACGAGCAGTACTTC. Protein product: CASCGTGGSYEQYF.

The genes are TRBV5-5 and TRBJ1-1; D is ambiguous. V was shortened by 3 bases and J by 5 bases, with 14 bases between the two germline ends. The CDR3 loop spans 14 amino acids. Germline CDR1 reads SGHKS; CDR2 reads YYEKEE (reference sequence). The CDR3 loop reads CASSSQMAGTEAFF. CDR3 nucleotides: TGTGCCAGCAGCTCTCAGATGGCGGGGACTGAAGCTTTCTTT.

The table lists this clonotype with many counts. The chain couples TRBV20-1 to TRBJ2-3; weak D call: TRBD2 (6 bases). V lost 3 bases, J lost 4 bases, and 11 bases lay in between. From germline, CDR1 is DFQATT and CDR2 SNEGSKA (reference sequence). This CDR3 is 13 amino acids long. The DNA of the CDR3 is TGCAGTGCTAGCGGGAGTGGCGCAGATACGCAGTATTTT. This translates into CSASGSGADTQYF.